This T cell receptor (beta chain) derives from a study of OX40 agonist ivuxolimab in advanced cancers. Study results and caveats: Antigen specificity remained undetermined for the expanded peripheral T cells. CD4+ T cells averaged fewer expanded clones than CD8+ T cells. Partly responding patients at 0.1-3.0 mg/kg showed some of the smallest clonal expansion. The study observed clonal expansion of CD4+ and CD8+ blood T cells by week 6 at 0.1 to 3.0 mg/kg.

Only in-frame clones appear in the TCRdb table, and some are missing; sequencing was by immunoSEQ multiplex PCR. The sample has tens of thousands of clones; 70% to 85% are singletons. Comments on this clone: What it recognizes is unknown.

The V end was cut by 6 bases, the J end by 7 bases, with 22 bases between. Germline CDR1 is SGHAT and CDR2 is FQNNGV. This CDR3 comprises 15 residues. The chain is built from TRBV11-2 and TRBJ2-7; D is possibly TRBD1 or TRBD2 (7 bases each). The sample consisted of CD4+ or CD8+ T cells sorted from blood, taken in a trial of the OX40 agonist ivuxolimab. The source is an adult with an advanced solid tumor such as melanoma, head and neck, liver or kidney cancer. The CDR3 region has the DNA TGTGCCAGCAGACCCCAGGGGGGGGACCTGAGGGAGCAGTACTTC. Protein sequence: CASRPQGGDLREQYF.